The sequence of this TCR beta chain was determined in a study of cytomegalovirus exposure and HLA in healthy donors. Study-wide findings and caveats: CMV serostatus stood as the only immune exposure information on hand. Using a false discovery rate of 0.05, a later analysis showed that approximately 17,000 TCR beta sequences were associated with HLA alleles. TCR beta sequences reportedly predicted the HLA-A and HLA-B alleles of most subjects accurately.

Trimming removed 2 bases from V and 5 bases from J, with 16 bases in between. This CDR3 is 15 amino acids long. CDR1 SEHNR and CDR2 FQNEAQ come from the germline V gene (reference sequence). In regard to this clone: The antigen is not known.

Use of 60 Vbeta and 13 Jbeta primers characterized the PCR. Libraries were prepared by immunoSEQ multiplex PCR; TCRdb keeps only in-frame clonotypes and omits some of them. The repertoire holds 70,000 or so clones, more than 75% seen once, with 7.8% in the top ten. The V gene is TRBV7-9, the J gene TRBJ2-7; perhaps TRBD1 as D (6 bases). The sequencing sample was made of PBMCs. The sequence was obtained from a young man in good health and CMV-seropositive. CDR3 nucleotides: TGTGCCAGCAGCTTATCGCAGGGGCAGGTTGACGAGCAGTACTTC. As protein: CASSLSQGQVDEQYF.